This T cell receptor (beta chain) was retrieved from a study of high-grade serous ovarian cancer treatment subgroups (dated by TCRdb to the early 2020s). Looking at the study overall: A mean of roughly 15,000 reads and about 7,500 unique TCR beta rearrangements per sample was generated by sequencing. TCR beta repertoires were profiled in patients with high-grade serous ovarian cancer who were grouped, under a laparoscopic triage algorithm, by complete gross resection or by neoadjuvant chemotherapy response. Of the approximately 30 patients in the cohort, approximately 10 had no residual disease after primary surgery (R0), approximately 10 were excellent NACT responders, and approximately 10 were poor NACT responders. One primary tumor sample and two metastatic tumor samples were collected from each patient, for a total of 90 or so samples. Study-wide conclusions, independent of this receptor: Neoantigen level correlated positively with TCR clonal relatedness, and copy number variation and mutation load from whole-genome sequencing showed a positive trend with TCR clonal relatedness. Spatial information was not captured by bulk tumor TCR sequencing, so insight into HGSC tumor complexity and diversity was limited. Tumors from the same patient had repertoire similarity ranging from 0.11 to 0.79, while tumors from different patients showed almost no similarity. The TCR repertoire analyses centered on CDR3, leaving CDR1 and CDR2 unanalyzed.

Details on this clone: Its antigen has not been determined. Base quality data are lacking; no much larger clone is found one base away.

The tumor samples were collected prior to definitive surgery or chemotherapy. Genomic DNA was extracted by the MD Anderson Biospecimen Extraction Resource, and TCR sequencing was done by the MD Anderson Cancer Genomics Laboratory. The 70 to 90 tumor samples underwent high-throughput TCR profiling using ImmunoSEQ. Concerning the study's data processing: To measure repertoire diversity, the metrics used were richness (unique productive sequences), clonality, evenness and relatedness, and the Bhattacharyya coefficient was used to assess similarity between samples. A sensitivity analysis excluded TCRs with fewer than two reads and gave consistent conclusions. In its TCRdb copy, this immuneACCESS table keeps in-frame sequences only and misses some clones. Where compared with another copy, unresolved V genes explain less than half of these, and the others have no known cause. V and J calls and clone size follow that table, whereas D and trimming were derived from the DNA. The sample table lists around 870 clones, around 73% of them with a count of one. The ten largest clones represent roughly 17% of the sample.

The CDR3 contains 14 residues, cysteine and phenylalanine counted. Left in the record is the CDR3 DNA by itself, 42 bases read in frame from the first base. V loses 4 bases of germline sequence and J loses 6 bases, and the interval between the two ends is 15 bases. The germline V gene specifies MNHNS as CDR1 and SASEGT as CDR2. The chain links TRBV6-1 with TRBJ1-1; matching of 5 bases hints at TRBD1 as the D gene. The sequenced sample consisted of tumor tissue. This clonotype was sampled from a human donor with high-grade serous ovarian cancer. The DNA is as follows: TGTGCCAGCAGTGGCCTGGGGGGTGAATCTGAAGCTTTCTTT. It specifies CASSGLGGESEAFF.